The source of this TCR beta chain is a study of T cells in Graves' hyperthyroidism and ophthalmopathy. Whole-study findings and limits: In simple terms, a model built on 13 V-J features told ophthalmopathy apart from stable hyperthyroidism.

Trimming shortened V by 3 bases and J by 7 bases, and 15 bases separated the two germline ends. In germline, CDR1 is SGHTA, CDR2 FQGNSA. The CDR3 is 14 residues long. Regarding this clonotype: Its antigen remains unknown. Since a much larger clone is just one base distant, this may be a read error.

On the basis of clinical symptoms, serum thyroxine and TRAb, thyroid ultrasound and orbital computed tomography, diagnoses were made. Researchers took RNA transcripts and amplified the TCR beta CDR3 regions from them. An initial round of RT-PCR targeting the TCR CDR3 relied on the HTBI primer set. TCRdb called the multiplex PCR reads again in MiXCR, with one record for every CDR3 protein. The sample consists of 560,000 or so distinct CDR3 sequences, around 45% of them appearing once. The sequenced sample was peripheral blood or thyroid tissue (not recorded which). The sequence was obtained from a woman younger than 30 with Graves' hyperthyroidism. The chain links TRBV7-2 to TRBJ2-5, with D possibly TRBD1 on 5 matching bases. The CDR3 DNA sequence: TGTGCCAGCAGCTTTCCCGGCAGGGCAGGGACCCAGTACTTC. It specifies CASSFPGRAGTQYF.